Listed below are T cell receptor beta chains from one sample, sequenced in a study of metastatic and nonmetastatic thyroid tumors. TCRdb re-clonotyped the PCR reads via MiXCR. The sample shows 19,000 or so clones, approximately 30% of them seen only once. Sequencing was performed on tumor tissue. The receptors were gathered from a female donor with papillary thyroid cancer or a benign thyroid nodule (not recorded which). Some clones in this sample may be carry-over from other donors' samples. Both conserved end residues are part of each CDR3. The order of the fields is D gene, J gene, clone size, V gene, CDR3 protein, CDR3 DNA. D genes are given only for firm matches. For some rows the clone size is stated as once, few or many, or as a class when expanded; others skip it.

d_gene: NA; j_gene: TRBJ1-3; abundance: many; v_gene: TRBV2; CDR3aa: CASTTFSGNTIYF; CDR3nt: TGTGCCAGCACGACCTTCTCTGGAAACACCATATATTTT
d_gene: TRBD2; j_gene: TRBJ2-3; abundance: NA; v_gene: TRBV20-1; CDR3aa: CSASGLAGGPNTDTQYF; CDR3nt: TGCAGTGCTAGCGGACTAGCGGGGGGGCCGAACACAGATACGCAGTATTTT
d_gene: NA; j_gene: TRBJ1-4; abundance: NA; v_gene: TRBV30; CDR3aa: CAWGQNEKLFF; CDR3nt: TGTGCCTGGGGACAGAATGAAAAACTGTTTTTT
d_gene: TRBD2; j_gene: TRBJ2-7; abundance: many; v_gene: TRBV10-1; CDR3aa: CARLRLYRGTSGGYEQYF; CDR3nt: TGCGCCAGACTTCGACTTTACCGGGGGACCTCGGGGGGCTACGAGCAGTACTTC
d_gene: TRBD2; j_gene: TRBJ2-7; abundance: NA; v_gene: TRBV11-2; CDR3aa: CASSSTVAGGSEQYF; CDR3nt: TGTGCCAGCAGCTCCACCGTCGCGGGAGGTTCCGAGCAGTACTTC
d_gene: NA; j_gene: TRBJ2-5; abundance: many; v_gene: TRBV5-6; CDR3aa: CASSSGPETQYF; CDR3nt: TGTGCCAGCAGCTCCGGTCCTGAGACCCAGTACTTC
d_gene: TRBD1; j_gene: TRBJ2-7; abundance: many; v_gene: TRBV27; CDR3aa: CASSIFQGAPYEQYF; CDR3nt: TGTGCCAGCAGTATCTTCCAGGGGGCGCCTTACGAGCAGTACTTC
d_gene: TRBD1; j_gene: TRBJ2-1; abundance: medium-sized; v_gene: TRBV25-1; CDR3aa: CASSGLPGQGGNEQFF; CDR3nt: TGTGCCAGCAGTGGCCTGCCGGGACAGGGAGGGAATGAGCAGTTCTTC
d_gene: NA; j_gene: TRBJ1-1; abundance: medium-sized; v_gene: TRBV19; CDR3aa: CASMGGSEAFF; CDR3nt: TGTGCCAGTATGGGGGGGAGTGAAGCTTTCTTT
d_gene: TRBD1; j_gene: TRBJ1-1; abundance: NA; v_gene: TRBV6-1; CDR3aa: CASSGQGAKAFF; CDR3nt: TGTGCCAGCAGTGGCCAGGGGGCTAAAGCTTTCTTT
d_gene: NA; j_gene: TRBJ1-2; abundance: NA; v_gene: TRBV12-3/TRBV12-4; CDR3aa: CASSPTIQLIYGYTF; CDR3nt: TGTGCCAGCAGTCCAACGATACAGCTCATCTATGGCTACACCTTC
d_gene: NA; j_gene: TRBJ2-7; abundance: NA; v_gene: TRBV30; CDR3aa: CAWSVSYEQYF; CDR3nt: TGTGCCTGGAGCGTCTCCTACGAGCAGTACTTC
d_gene: NA; j_gene: TRBJ1-4; abundance: medium-sized; v_gene: TRBV6-1; CDR3aa: CASGWAREKLFF; CDR3nt: TGTGCCAGCGGGTGGGCGCGTGAAAAACTGTTTTTT
d_gene: NA; j_gene: TRBJ1-2; abundance: NA; v_gene: TRBV24-1; CDR3aa: CATSEGPEGYTF; CDR3nt: TGTGCCACCAGTGAGGGACCGGAAGGCTACACCTTC
d_gene: NA; j_gene: TRBJ1-4; abundance: NA; v_gene: TRBV15; CDR3aa: CATSTPGLNEKLFF; CDR3nt: TGTGCCACCAGCACACCGGGACTCAATGAAAAACTGTTTTTT
d_gene: NA; j_gene: TRBJ1-2; abundance: NA; v_gene: TRBV4-1; CDR3aa: CASSPEGGTNYGYTF; CDR3nt: TGCGCCAGCAGCCCCGAGGGAGGAACCAACTATGGCTACACCTTC
d_gene: NA; j_gene: TRBJ2-6; abundance: NA; v_gene: TRBV5-1; CDR3aa: CASSLTGAPGANVLTF; CDR3nt: TGCGCCAGCAGCTTGACGGGGGCGCCAGGGGCCAACGTCCTGACTTTC
d_gene: TRBD1; j_gene: TRBJ2-7; abundance: medium-sized; v_gene: TRBV10-1; CDR3aa: CASSESGQGGYEQYF; CDR3nt: TGCGCCAGCAGTGAGTCCGGACAGGGAGGCTACGAGCAGTACTTC
d_gene: NA; j_gene: TRBJ2-6; abundance: NA; v_gene: TRBV3-1; CDR3aa: CASSQGGANVLTF; CDR3nt: TGTGCCAGCAGCCAAGGTGGGGCCAACGTCCTGACTTTC
d_gene: NA; j_gene: TRBJ2-1; abundance: few; v_gene: TRBV27; CDR3aa: CASKTWVGQSSYNEQFF; CDR3nt: TGTGCCAGCAAAACCTGGGTGGGGCAGAGCTCCTACAATGAGCAGTTCTTC
d_gene: NA; j_gene: TRBJ2-7; abundance: many; v_gene: TRBV5-1; CDR3aa: CASSLEGWSYEQYF; CDR3nt: TGCGCCAGCAGCTTGGAAGGGTGGTCCTACGAGCAGTACTTC
d_gene: NA; j_gene: TRBJ1-2; abundance: medium-sized; v_gene: TRBV7-9; CDR3aa: CASSPGGYGYTF; CDR3nt: TGTGCCAGCAGCCCCGGGGGGTATGGCTACACCTTC
d_gene: TRBD2; j_gene: TRBJ2-1; abundance: many; v_gene: TRBV6-5; CDR3aa: CASSSRDSGRNEQFF; CDR3nt: TGTGCCAGCAGTTCTCGAGATAGCGGGAGGAATGAGCAGTTCTTC
d_gene: TRBD1; j_gene: TRBJ2-7; abundance: few; v_gene: TRBV6-1; CDR3aa: CAGQSYTGVEQYF; CDR3nt: TGTGCCGGCCAAAGTTATACAGGGGTCGAGCAGTACTTC
d_gene: NA; j_gene: TRBJ2-4; abundance: many; v_gene: TRBV20-1; CDR3aa: CSARPQGAKNIQYF; CDR3nt: TGCAGTGCTAGACCGCAGGGGGCCAAAAACATTCAGTACTTC
d_gene: TRBD2; j_gene: TRBJ2-3; abundance: many; v_gene: TRBV10-3; CDR3aa: CAISTGTSASSTDTQYF; CDR3nt: TGTGCCATCAGTACCGGGACTAGCGCCTCTAGCACAGATACGCAGTATTTT
d_gene: NA; j_gene: TRBJ1-4; abundance: NA; v_gene: TRBV5-5; CDR3aa: CASSPGTTGQGEKLFF; CDR3nt: TGTGCCAGCAGCCCGGGGACCACAGGGCAGGGAGAAAAACTGTTTTTT